This entry is about one TCR beta chain. Its antigen is not identified. This sample is drawn from a study of cytotoxic CD8 clonotypes in ibrutinib-treated CLL. Study background: After median approximately 74 months, roughly 15 stayed in remission, some twelve progressed; responses roughly 24 partial, 2 complete.

Findings of the study overall: A difference in sampling times existed between sustained-remission and progressing patients. On treatment, the uncommon public clonotypes contracted or remained stable.

TCRdb's copy holds only in-frame clones and misses some; the assay was immunoSEQ multiplex PCR. The sample holds 100,000 to 150,000 clones, roughly 85% seen once. Germline loops: CDR1 MDHEN, CDR2 SYDVKM. This CDR3 comprises 15 residues. The V gene end was trimmed by 8 bases and the J gene end by 2 bases; junction bases not matched to a gene: 11. Source: PBMCs, taken after 24 months of ibrutinib treatment. This TCR came from a human donor with chronic lymphocytic leukemia. The chain has TRBV28 and TRBJ2-5; 7 bases agree with TRBD1. CDR3 nucleotides: TGTGCCAGCCTCGACAGGGAACGTTTTCAAGAGACCCAGTACTTC. Protein product: CASLDRERFQETQYF.